The following is a T cell receptor beta chain sequence with its context. Its matching antigen is unknown. This CDR3 is built from 14 residues. Per germline, CDR1 SGHKS and CDR2 YYEKEE (reference sequence). TCRdb derives one entry per CDR3 protein from the 5' RACE reads, leaving out DNA. Its table records 550,000 to 600,000 distinct CDR3 sequences. This specimen belongs to a study of T cells expressing NK-cell markers. Study details: All TCR beta repertoires analysed originated from sorted CD3+CD56+NKG2C+, CD3+CD56+NKG2C- and CD3+CD56-NKG2C+ T cells. General study points: The CD3+CD56-NKG2C+ fraction of several donors was also led by these clonotypes.

The chain links TRBV5-5 to TRBJ2-4. The receptor comes from a man between 18 and 29 years old in good health. The specimen sequenced was blood T cells: a sorted CD56 or NKG2C T cell subset, CD4+ or CD8+ T cells, or bulk PBMC T cells (not recorded which). The CDR3 protein is CASTLDPAKNIQYF.